The clone carrying this T cell receptor beta chain was observed a few times. Its antigen is unknown. Produced via immunoSEQ multiplex PCR; TCRdb's table is partial and in-frame only. Here the sample spans roughly 150,000 clones, approximately 83% being singletons. The data belong to a study of T cell responses to AZD1222 COVID-19 vaccine. Study-wide findings and caveats: CD4 TCRs covered the whole spike, strongest at regions 160-218 and 743-854. Reportedly, nearly half of unique spike TCRs recognized epitopes outside B.1.351/B.1.1.7 mutations. Only a handful of AZD1222 recipients, several in all, had baseline seropositivity.

This CDR3 has 14 residues. CDR1 and CDR2 from the germline V gene are SGHTA and FQGNSA. V was clipped by 0 bases and J by 2 bases, with 7 bases between them. The TCR originated in an adult in good health. The chain joins TRBV7-2 to TRBJ1-2, with D unclear. The source was peripheral blood, collected on day 0 of AZD1222 vaccination. CDR3 in DNA: TGTGCCAGCAGCTTAGCTACCCGGAACTATGGCTACACCTTC. It is translated as CASSLATRNYGYTF.